Following are 8 T cell receptor beta chains from one sample sequenced in a study of T cells in Graves' hyperthyroidism and ophthalmopathy. RNA transcripts served as the template for amplifying TCR beta CDR3 regions. With the HTBI primer set, the TCR CDR3 went through a first round of RT-PCR. TCRdb re-called the multiplex PCR reads through MiXCR, storing one row per CDR3 protein. The table shows roughly 240,000 distinct CDR3 sequences, with roughly 15% occurring only once. Source material: blood. Source of these receptors: a woman aged 18-35 years with Graves' ophthalmopathy.

This clonotype was found many times. V usage is TRBV28 and J usage is TRBJ2-3; a possible D gene is TRBD1 (5 bases). The germline V and J ends were trimmed by 6 bases and 6 bases, with 19 bases remaining between them. Per germline, CDR1 MDHEN and CDR2 SYDVKM. The CDR3 is 15 residues long. The CDR3 nucleotides read TGTGCCAGCAGCCCCCAGGGCCTATTACTTGATACGCAGTATTTT. The encoded protein is CASSPQGLLLDTQYF.

This clonotype was detected ten times or more. The rearrangement uses TRBV5-5 and TRBJ1-6; weak D call: TRBD1 (6 bases). CDR3 length equals 14 residues. Trimming pared 2 bases from V and 6 bases from J, leaving 9 bases between. CDR1 is SGHKS, CDR2 YYEKEE, per germline (reference sequence). CDR3 sequence: CASSFPGVNSPLHF. DNA of the CDR3: TGTGCCAGCAGCTTTCCAGGGGTTAATTCACCCCTCCACTTT.

This clonotype was counted a single time. The chain couples TRBV20-1 to TRBJ2-3; 12 positions match TRBD2. The CDR3 length is 17 residues. Unmatched junction bases numbered 11, after V lost 4 bases and J lost 3 bases. CDR1 and CDR2 (germline): DFQATT, SNEGSKA (reference sequence). The CDR3 DNA is TGCAGTGCTAATTCGATGACCGGGACTAGCGGGACAGATACGCAGTATTTT. Its protein product is CSANSMTGTSGTDTQYF.

This clonotype was picked up many times. The V and J genes are TRBV10-1 and TRBJ2-1, with 9 bases fitting TRBD2. Germline assignment: CDR1 WNHNN and CDR2 SYGVQD (reference sequence). V lost 4 bases, J lost 7 bases, and 8 bases stayed unmatched. This CDR3 is built from 15 residues. The CDR3 region is CASSASAGGNNEQFF. The CDR3 DNA is TGCGCCAGCAGTGCGTCAGCGGGGGGAAATAATGAGCAGTTCTTC.

This clonotype was observed once. A read error may explain this, as a much larger clone is one base away. The V and J genes are TRBV19 and TRBJ2-7, with D possibly TRBD1 on 6 matching bases. V was trimmed by 10 bases and J by 5 bases, leaving 15 bases between them. The CDR3 spans 12 residues. The germline V gene encodes CDR1 LNHDA and CDR2 SQIVND (reference sequence). The CDR3 sequence is CATRNRDNEQYF. The CDR3 bases are TGTGCCACTCGAAATAGGGACAACGAGCAGTACTTC.

This clonotype has a count of ten or more. The gene calls are TRBV4-2 and TRBJ2-2; 9 bases agree with TRBD2. V was pared by 0 bases and J by 5 bases, with 4 bases of the junction left unmatched. This CDR3 has 16 residues. Germline CDR1 reads LGHNA; CDR2 reads YNFKEQ. CDR3 nucleotides: TGTGCCAGCAGCCAAGATTTGCGGGGGGGGACCGGGGAGCTGTTTTTT. This encodes CASSQDLRGGTGELFF.

This clonotype was detected ten times or more. This sequence joins TRBV5-6 and TRBJ2-5; 7 nucleotides line up with TRBD1. V gave up 3 bases and J gave up 5 bases; unmatched junction bases: 7. Germline loops: CDR1 SGHDT, CDR2 YYEEEE. The CDR3 length is 14 residues. The DNA for the CDR3 is TGTGCCAGCAGCTGGAAGGGGGCGCGGGAGACCCAGTACTTC. As protein: CASSWKGARETQYF.

This clonotype was detected many times. The V gene is TRBV27, the J gene TRBJ1-1; the D gene is possibly TRBD1 (5 bases). Germline CDR1 is MNHEY and CDR2 is SMNVEV (reference sequence). The CDR3 runs to 14 residues. V shed 5 bases and J shed 7 bases, with 17 bases lying between them. CDR3 sequence: CASSPIFGGDEAFF. The CDR3 bases are TGTGCCAGCAGTCCCATTTTTGGGGGGGATGAAGCTTTCTTT.